The next 9 T cell receptor beta chains were all read from a single sample in a study of blood T cell repertoires in COVID-19. Only in-frame clones appear in the TCRdb table, and some are missing; sequencing was by immunoSEQ multiplex PCR. The sample includes about 170,000 clones, 84% of them seen just once. The sample consisted of peripheral blood. The source of these receptors is a woman aged 80 or older with COVID-19, enrolled during active disease.

This chain uses TRBV28 with TRBJ2-7; 9 bases map to TRBD1. Germline CDR1 and CDR2: MDHEN and SYDVKM. V lost 6 bases, J lost 5 bases, and 8 bases stayed unmatched. The CDR3 loop spans 14 amino acids. DNA for the CDR3: TGTGCCAGCAGGACGACAGGGGGTCGGAACGAGCAGTACTTC. It is translated as CASRTTGGRNEQYF. Combining the CDR3 with reference TRBV28 and TRBJ2-7 gives the whole variable domain DVKVTQSSRYLVKRTGEKVFLECVQDMDHENMFWYRQDPGLGLRLIYFSYDVKMKEKGDIPEGYSVSREKKERFSLILESASTNQTSMYLCASRTTGGRNEQYFGPGTRLTVT.

The chain uses TRBV18 and TRBJ1-4, with 7 bases matching TRBD1. The CDR3 totals 19 residues. In germline, CDR1 is KGHSH, CDR2 LQKENI. The junction had 16 bases not matched to a gene; V was cut back by 4 bases and J by 2 bases. This CDR3 is CASSRLSTGTGITNEKLFF. The CDR3 DNA follows: TGTGCCAGCTCACGATTATCGACAGGGACCGGGATTACTAATGAAAAACTGTTTTTT.

This chain joins TRBV7-3 and TRBJ2-2; possible D gene TRBD1, 5 bases. Between the trimmed V and J ends, which lost 5 bases and 1 base, there was a span of 14 bases. Looked up from germline, CDR1 is SGHTA and CDR2 is FQGTGA. This CDR3 spans 16 amino acids. Here the CDR3 reads CASSRQPLMNTGELFF. The CDR3 bases are TGTGCCAGCAGCCGACAGCCACTAATGAACACCGGGGAGCTGTTTTTT. The entire variable domain, with the rest obtained from reference TRBV7-3 and TRBJ2-2, is as follows: GAGVSQTPSNKVTEKGKYVELRCDPISGHTALYWYRQSLGQGPEFLIYFQGTGAADDSGLPNDRFFAVRPEGSVSTLKIQRTERGDSAVYLCASSRQPLMNTGELFFGEGSRLTVL.

This clone was observed a few times. The chain employs TRBV19 and TRBJ1-2, with TRBD1 as a possible D gene (5 bases). Germline V gene data show CDR1 as LNHDA and CDR2 as SQIVND (reference sequence). The ends were cut back, 6 bases at V and 4 bases at J, with 15 bases in the middle. There are 14 residues in the CDR3. CDR3 protein: CASSHGGFGYGYTF. In nucleotides, the CDR3 is TGTGCCAGTAGCCATGGGGGGTTTGGCTATGGCTACACCTTC.

The J gene is TRBJ1-1, the V gene TRBV27; D may be TRBD1 (6 bases). The V end lost 5 bases, the J end lost 0 bases, and 16 bases lay between the germline ends. In germline, CDR1 is MNHEY, CDR2 SMNVEV (reference sequence). The CDR3 sequence is 16 residues long. The CDR3 DNA sequence: TGTGCCAGCAGTCGGGCTACAGGGCCGATGAACACTGAAGCTTTCTTT. The encoded protein is CASSRATGPMNTEAFF.

V is TRBV27 and J is TRBJ1-1, with D possibly matching TRBD1 (5 bases). Deletions cut 5 bases from V and 10 bases from J, with 17 bases between. The CDR3 contains 13 residues. Germline assignment: CDR1 MNHEY and CDR2 SMNVEV (reference sequence). CDR3 sequence (DNA): TGTGCCAGCAGTCCGCCCCCACAGGATCGAGCTTTCTTT. It translates to CASSPPPQDRAFF.

This chain uses TRBV29-1 with TRBJ2-3; possibly TRBD2 for D (6 bases). The germline CDR1 and CDR2 sequences are SQVTM and ANQGSEA. V gave up 7 bases and J gave up 2 bases, with 10 bases separating them. The CDR3 spans 12 residues. The CDR3 region is CSGDSDTDTQYF. The CDR3 nucleotides are TGCAGCGGGGACTCGGACACAGATACGCAGTATTTT.

The chain uses TRBV4-1 and TRBJ1-3; D not certain. The germline CDR1 and CDR2 sequences are MGHRA and YSYEKL. Deletions cut 1 base from V and 7 bases from J, with 14 bases between. The CDR3 has 15 amino acids. The CDR3 coding sequence is TGCGCCAGCAGCCAAGTGTCTACGAGAACGAACACCATATATTTT. Protein product: CASSQVSTRTNTIYF.

The chain links TRBV11-1 to TRBJ1-2; 7 bases line up with TRBD1. V dropped 5 bases and J dropped 4; count of bases not matched to a gene: 7. CDR3 length: 14 residues. CDR1 is SGHAT, CDR2 FQDESV, per germline (reference sequence). The CDR3 loop reads CASSPLDRSYGYTF. CDR3 DNA sequence: TGTGCCAGCAGCCCGCTGGACAGGAGCTATGGCTACACCTTC.